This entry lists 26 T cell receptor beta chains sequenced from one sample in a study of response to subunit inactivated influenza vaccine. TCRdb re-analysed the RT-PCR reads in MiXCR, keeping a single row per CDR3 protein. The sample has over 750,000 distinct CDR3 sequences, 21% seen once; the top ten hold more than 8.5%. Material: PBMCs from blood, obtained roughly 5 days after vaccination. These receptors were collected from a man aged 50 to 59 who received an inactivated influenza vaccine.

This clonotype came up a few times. CDR3 DNA sequence: TGCAGTGCCTTAGCGGGAGGGGAAGAGACCCAGTACTTC. It specifies CSALAGGEETQYF. The genes are TRBV20-1 and TRBJ2-5; 11 nucleotides agree with TRBD2. Germline V lookup: CDR1 DFQATT, CDR2 SNEGSKA (reference sequence). V dropped 6 bases and J dropped 3; count of bases not matched to a gene: 3. The CDR3 contains 13 residues.

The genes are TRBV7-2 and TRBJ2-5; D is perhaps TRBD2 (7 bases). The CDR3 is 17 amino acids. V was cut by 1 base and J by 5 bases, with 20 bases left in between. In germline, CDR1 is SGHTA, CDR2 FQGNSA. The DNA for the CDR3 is TGTGCCAGCAGCTTAGTTGGGGGAGGGGGGGTACGGGAGACCCAGTACTTC. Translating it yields CASSLVGGGGVRETQYF.

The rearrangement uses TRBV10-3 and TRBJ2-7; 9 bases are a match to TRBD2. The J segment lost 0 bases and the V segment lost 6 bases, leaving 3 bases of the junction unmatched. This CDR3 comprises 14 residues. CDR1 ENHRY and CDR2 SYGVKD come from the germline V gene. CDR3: CAIRLAGASYEQYF. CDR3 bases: TGTGCCATCAGATTAGCGGGGGCCTCCTACGAGCAGTACTTC.

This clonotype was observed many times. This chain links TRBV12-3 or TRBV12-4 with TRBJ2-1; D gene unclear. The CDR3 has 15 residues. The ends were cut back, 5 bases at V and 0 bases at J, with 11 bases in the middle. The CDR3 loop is CASSQTHSSYNEQFF. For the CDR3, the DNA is TGTGCCAGCAGTCAAACACATAGCTCCTACAATGAGCAGTTCTTC.

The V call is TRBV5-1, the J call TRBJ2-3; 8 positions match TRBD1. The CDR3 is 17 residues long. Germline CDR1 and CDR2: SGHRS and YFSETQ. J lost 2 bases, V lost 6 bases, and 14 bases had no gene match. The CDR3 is CASTFTGRGPNTDTQYF. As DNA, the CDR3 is TGCGCCAGCACCTTTACCGGCAGGGGGCCCAACACAGATACGCAGTATTTT.

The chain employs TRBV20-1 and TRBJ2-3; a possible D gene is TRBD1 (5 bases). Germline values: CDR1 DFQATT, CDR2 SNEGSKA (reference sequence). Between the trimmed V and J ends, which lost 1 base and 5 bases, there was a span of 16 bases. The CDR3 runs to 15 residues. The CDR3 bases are TGCAGTGCTAGAGCCCAGGGAAAGTCACAAGATACGCAGTATTTT. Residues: CSARAQGKSQDTQYF.

The CDR3 sequence: CSASGGIHTDTQYF. CDR3 coding DNA: TGCAGTGCTAGCGGCGGAATTCACACAGATACGCAGTATTTT. The chain couples TRBV20-1 to TRBJ2-3; the D is unclear. V was cut by 3 bases and J by 2 bases, with 12 bases left in between. The CDR3 sequence is 14 residues long. CDR1 DFQATT and CDR2 SNEGSKA come from the germline V gene (reference sequence).

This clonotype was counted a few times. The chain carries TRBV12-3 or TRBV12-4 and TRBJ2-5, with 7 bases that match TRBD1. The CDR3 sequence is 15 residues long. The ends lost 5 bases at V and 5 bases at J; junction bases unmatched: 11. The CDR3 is CASSPMDRPEETQYF. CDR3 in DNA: TGTGCCAGCAGTCCCATGGACAGGCCGGAGGAGACCCAGTACTTC.

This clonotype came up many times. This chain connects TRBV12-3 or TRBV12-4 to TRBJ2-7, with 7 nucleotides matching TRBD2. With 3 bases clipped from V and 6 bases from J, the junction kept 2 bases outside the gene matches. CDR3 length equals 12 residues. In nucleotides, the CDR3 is TGTGCCAGCAGTTTCGGGGGGTTCGAGCAGTACTTC. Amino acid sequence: CASSFGGFEQYF.

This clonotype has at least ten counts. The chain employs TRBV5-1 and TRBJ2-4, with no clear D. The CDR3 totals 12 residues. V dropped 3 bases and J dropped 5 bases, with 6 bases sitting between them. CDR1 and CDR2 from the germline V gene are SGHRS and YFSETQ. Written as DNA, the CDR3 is TGCGCCAGCAGCTCAGGCCAAAACATTCAGTACTTC. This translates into CASSSGQNIQYF.

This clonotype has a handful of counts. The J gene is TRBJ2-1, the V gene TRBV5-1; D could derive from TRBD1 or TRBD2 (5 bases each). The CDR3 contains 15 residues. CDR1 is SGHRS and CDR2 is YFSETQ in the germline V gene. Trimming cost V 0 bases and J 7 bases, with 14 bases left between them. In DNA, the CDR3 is TGCGCCAGCAGCTTGGGCCCGGGACGGCCGAATGAGCAGTTCTTC. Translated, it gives CASSLGPGRPNEQFF.

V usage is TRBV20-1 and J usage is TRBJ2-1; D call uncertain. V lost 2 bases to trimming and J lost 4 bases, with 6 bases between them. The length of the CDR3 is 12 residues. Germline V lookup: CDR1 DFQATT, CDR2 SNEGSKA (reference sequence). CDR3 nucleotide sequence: TGCAGTGCTAGACCCGTATACAATGAGCAGTTCTTC. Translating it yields CSARPVYNEQFF.

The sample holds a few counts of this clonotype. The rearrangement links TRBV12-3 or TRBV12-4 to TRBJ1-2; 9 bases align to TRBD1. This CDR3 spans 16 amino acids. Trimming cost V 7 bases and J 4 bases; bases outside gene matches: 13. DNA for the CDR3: TGTGCCAGCAACTTCCGGGACAGGGTACCTTCCTATGGCTACACCTTC. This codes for CASNFRDRVPSYGYTF.

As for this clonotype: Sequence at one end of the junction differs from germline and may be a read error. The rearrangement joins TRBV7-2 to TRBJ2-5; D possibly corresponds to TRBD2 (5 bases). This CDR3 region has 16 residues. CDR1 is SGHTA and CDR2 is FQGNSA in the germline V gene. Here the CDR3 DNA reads TGTGCCAGCAGCTTAGTGTTGCGGGCCCCCCAAGGGACCCAGTACTTC. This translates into CASSLVLRAPQGTQYF.

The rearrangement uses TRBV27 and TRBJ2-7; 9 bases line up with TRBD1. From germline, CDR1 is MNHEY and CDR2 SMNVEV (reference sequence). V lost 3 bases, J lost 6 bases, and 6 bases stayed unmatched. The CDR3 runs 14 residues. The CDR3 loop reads CASSLGTGPGEQYF. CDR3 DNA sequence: TGTGCCAGCAGTTTGGGGACAGGGCCGGGCGAGCAGTACTTC.

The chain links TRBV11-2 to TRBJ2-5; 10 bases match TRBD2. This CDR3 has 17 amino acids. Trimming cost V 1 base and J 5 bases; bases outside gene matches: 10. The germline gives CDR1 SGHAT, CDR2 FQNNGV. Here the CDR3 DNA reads TGTGCCAGCAGCTTAGGGACTAGCGGTATCAGGTGGGAGACCCAGTACTTC. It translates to CASSLGTSGIRWETQYF.

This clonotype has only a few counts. The CDR3 sequence: CAGGTGVDEQFF. As DNA, the CDR3 is TGTGCCGGCGGGACAGGGGTCGATGAGCAGTTCTTC. The chain employs TRBV5-4 and TRBJ2-1; 10 bases agree with TRBD1. The germline CDR1 and CDR2 sequences are SGHNT and YYREEE (reference sequence). Trimming cost V 10 bases and J 8 bases; bases outside gene matches: 6. The length of the CDR3 is 12 residues.

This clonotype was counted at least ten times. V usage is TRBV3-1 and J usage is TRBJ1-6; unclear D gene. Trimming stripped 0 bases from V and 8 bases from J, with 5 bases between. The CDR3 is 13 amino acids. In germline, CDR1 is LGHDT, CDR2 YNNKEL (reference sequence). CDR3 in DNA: TGTGCCAGCAGCCAAGACAGACATTCACCCCTCCACTTT. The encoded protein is CASSQDRHSPLHF.

In DNA form, the CDR3 reads TGCGCCAGCAGCAAGACAGCCCAAGCTCACGAGCAGTACTTC. Amino acid sequence: CASSKTAQAHEQYF. The rearrangement links TRBV5-1 to TRBJ2-7; weak D call: TRBD1 (5 bases). The germline V gene encodes CDR1 SGHRS and CDR2 YFSETQ. Trimming stripped 4 bases from V and 5 bases from J, with 16 bases between. The CDR3 extends over 14 amino acids.

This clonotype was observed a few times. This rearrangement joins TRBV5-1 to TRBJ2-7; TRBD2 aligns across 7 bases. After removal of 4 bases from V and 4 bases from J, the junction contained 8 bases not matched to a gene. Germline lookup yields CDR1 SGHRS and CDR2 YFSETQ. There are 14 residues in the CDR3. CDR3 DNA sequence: TGCGCCAGCAGCCCGCAGCGGGGAATATACGAGCAGTACTTC. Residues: CASSPQRGIYEQYF.

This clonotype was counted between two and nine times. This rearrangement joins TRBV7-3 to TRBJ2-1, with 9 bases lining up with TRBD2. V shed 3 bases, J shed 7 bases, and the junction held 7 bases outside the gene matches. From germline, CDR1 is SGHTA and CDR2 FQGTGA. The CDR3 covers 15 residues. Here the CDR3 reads CASSFGGRAKNEQFF. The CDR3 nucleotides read TGTGCCAGCAGCTTTGGCGGGAGGGCCAAGAATGAGCAGTTCTTC.

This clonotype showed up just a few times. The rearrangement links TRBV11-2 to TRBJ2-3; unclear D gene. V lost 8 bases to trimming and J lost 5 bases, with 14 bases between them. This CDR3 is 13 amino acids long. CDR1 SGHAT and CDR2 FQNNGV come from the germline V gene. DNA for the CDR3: TGTGCCAGCCGCAAAATCGGGTTAGATACGCAGTATTTT. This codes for CASRKIGLDTQYF.

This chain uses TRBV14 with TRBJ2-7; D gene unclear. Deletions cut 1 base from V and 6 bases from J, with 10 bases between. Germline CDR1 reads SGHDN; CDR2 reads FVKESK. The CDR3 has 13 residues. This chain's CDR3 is CASSQVISAEQYF. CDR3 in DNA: TGTGCCAGCAGCCAAGTTATCAGTGCCGAGCAGTACTTC.

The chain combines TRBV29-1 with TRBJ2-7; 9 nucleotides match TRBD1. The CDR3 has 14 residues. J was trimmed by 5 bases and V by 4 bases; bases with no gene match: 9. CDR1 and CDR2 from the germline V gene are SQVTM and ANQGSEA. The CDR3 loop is CSVASGTGQHEQYF. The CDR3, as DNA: TGCAGCGTTGCATCCGGGACAGGGCAGCACGAGCAGTACTTC.

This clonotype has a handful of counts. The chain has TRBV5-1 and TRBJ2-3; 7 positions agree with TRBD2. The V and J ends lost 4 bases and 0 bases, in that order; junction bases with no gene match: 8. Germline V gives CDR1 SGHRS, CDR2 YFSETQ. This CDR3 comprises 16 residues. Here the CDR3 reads CASSASPAGSTDTQYF. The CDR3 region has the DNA TGCGCCAGCAGCGCCTCTCCAGCGGGGAGCACAGATACGCAGTATTTT.

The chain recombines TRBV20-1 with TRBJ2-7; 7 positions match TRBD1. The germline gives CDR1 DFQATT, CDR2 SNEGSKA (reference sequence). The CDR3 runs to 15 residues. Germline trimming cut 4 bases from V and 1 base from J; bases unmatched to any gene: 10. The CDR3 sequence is CSATYAGGSSYEQYF. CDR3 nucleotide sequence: TGCAGTGCTACGTACGCAGGGGGATCGTCCTACGAGCAGTACTTC.